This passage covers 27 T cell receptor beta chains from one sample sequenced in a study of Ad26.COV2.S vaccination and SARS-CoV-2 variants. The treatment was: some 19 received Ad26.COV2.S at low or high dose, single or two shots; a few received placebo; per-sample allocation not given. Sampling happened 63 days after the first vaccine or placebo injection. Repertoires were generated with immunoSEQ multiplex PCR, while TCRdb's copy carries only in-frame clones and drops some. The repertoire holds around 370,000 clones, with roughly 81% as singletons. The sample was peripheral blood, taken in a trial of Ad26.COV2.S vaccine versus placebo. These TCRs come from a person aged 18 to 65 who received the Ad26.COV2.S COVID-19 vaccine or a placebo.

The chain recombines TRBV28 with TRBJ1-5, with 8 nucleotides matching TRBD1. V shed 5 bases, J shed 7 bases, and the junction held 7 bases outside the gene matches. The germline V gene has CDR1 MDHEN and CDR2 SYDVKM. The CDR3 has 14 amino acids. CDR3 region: CASSPTGVWQPQHF. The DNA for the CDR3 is TGTGCCAGCAGTCCGACAGGGGTCTGGCAGCCCCAGCATTTT.

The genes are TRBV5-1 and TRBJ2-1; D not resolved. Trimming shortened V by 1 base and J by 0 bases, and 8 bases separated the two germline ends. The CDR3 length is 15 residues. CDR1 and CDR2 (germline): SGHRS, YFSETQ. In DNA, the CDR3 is TGCGCCAGCAGCTTGTCGCTTAGCTCCTACAATGAGCAGTTCTTC. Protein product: CASSLSLSSYNEQFF.

The CDR3 bases are TGTGCCAGCAGCTTAGCGGTCCCCCCCTACGAGCAGTACTTC. Protein: CASSLAVPPYEQYF. V gene TRBV7-9 combines with J gene TRBJ2-7; D gene ambiguous. CDR3 length: 14 residues. Germline V gene lookup returns CDR1 SEHNR and CDR2 FQNEAQ (reference sequence). Trimming removed 0 bases at V and 2 bases at J, with 8 bases between.

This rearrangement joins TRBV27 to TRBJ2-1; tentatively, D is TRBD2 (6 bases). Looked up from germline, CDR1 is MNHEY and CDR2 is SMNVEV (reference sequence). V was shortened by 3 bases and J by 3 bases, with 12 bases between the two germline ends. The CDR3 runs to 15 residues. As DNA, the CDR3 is TGTGCCAGCAGTTTTATGCGGGAAGTCTACAATGAGCAGTTCTTC. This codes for CASSFMREVYNEQFF.

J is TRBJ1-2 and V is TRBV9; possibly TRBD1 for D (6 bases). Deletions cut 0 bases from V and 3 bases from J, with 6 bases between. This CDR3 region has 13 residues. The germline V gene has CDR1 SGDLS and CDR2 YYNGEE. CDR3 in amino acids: CASSVGTDYGYTF. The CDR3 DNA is TGTGCCAGCAGCGTAGGGACAGACTATGGCTACACCTTC.

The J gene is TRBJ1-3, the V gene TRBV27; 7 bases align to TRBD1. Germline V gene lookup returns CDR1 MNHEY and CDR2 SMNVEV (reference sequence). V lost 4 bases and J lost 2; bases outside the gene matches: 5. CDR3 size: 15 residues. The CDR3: CASSSDRDPGNTIYF. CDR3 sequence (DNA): TGTGCCAGCAGTTCCGACAGGGACCCTGGAAACACCATATATTTT.

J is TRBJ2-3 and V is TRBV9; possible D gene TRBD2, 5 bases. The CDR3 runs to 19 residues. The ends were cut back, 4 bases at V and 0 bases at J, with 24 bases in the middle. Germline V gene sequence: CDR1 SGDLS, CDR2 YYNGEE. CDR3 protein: CASSKSRGKRGSSTDTQYF. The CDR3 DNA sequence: TGTGCCAGCAGCAAATCCAGAGGGAAACGGGGATCTAGCACAGATACGCAGTATTTT.

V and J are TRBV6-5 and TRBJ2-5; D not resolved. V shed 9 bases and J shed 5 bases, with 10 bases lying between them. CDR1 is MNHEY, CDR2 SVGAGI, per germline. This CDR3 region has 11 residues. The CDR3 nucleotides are TGTGCCAGTACCCTCTTGGAGACCCAGTACTTC. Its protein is CASTLLETQYF.

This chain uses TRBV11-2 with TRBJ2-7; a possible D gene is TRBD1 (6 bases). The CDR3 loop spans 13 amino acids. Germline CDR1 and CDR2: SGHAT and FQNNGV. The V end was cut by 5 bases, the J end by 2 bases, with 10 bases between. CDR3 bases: TGTGCCAGCAGCCCGGACAGCACCTACGAGCAGTACTTC. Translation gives CASSPDSTYEQYF.

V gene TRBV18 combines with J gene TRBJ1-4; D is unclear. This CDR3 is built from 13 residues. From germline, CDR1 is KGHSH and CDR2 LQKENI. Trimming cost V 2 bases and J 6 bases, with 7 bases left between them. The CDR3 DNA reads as TGTGCCAGCTCACCAATCCGGGATGAAAAACTGTTTTTT. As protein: CASSPIRDEKLFF.

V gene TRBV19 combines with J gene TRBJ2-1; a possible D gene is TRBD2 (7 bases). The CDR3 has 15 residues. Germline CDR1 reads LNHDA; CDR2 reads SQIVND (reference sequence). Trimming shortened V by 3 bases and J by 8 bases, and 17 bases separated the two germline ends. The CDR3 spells CASSIEGGPSYEQFF. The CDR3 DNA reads TGTGCCAGTAGTATTGAGGGGGGGCCATCGTATGAGCAGTTCTTC.

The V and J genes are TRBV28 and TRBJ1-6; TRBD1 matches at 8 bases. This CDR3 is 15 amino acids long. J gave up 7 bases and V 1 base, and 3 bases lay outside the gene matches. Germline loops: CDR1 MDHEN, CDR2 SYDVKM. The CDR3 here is CASSLSDRENSPLHF. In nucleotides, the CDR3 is TGTGCCAGCAGTTTATCGGACAGGGAAAATTCACCCCTCCACTTT. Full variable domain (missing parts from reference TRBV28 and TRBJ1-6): DVKVTQSSRYLVKRTGEKVFLECVQDMDHENMFWYRQDPGLGLRLIYFSYDVKMKEKGDIPEGYSVSREKKERFSLILESASTNQTSMYLCASSLSDRENSPLHFGNGTRLTVT.

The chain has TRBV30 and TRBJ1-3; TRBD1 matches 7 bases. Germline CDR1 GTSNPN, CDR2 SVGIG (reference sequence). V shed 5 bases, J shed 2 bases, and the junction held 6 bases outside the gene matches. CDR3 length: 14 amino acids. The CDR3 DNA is TGTGCCTGGGGACGACAGGGAGCTGGAAACACCATATATTTT. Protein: CAWGRQGAGNTIYF.

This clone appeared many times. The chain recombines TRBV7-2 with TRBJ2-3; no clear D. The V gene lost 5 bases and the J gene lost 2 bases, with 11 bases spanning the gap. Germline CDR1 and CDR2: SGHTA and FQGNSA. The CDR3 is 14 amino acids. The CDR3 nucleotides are TGTGCCAGCAGCCCCGGGCCAACCACAGATACGCAGTATTTT. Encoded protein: CASSPGPTTDTQYF. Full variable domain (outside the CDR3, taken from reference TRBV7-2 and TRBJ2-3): GAGVSQSPSNKVTEKGKDVELRCDPISGHTALYWYRQSLGQGLEFLIYFQGNSAPDKSGLPSDRFSAERTGGSVSTLTIQRTQQEDSAVYLCASSPGPTTDTQYFGPGTRLTVL.

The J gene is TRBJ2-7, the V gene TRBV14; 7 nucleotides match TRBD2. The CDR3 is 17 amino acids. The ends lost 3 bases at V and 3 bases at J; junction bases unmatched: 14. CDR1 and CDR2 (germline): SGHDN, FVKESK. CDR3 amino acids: CASSQGEGERGGYEQYF. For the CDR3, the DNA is TGTGCCAGCAGCCAGGGGGAAGGGGAGCGGGGAGGCTACGAGCAGTACTTC. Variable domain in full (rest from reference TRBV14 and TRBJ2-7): EAGVTQFPSHSVIEKGQTVTLRCDPISGHDNLYWYRRVMGKEIKFLLHFVKESKQDESGMPNNRFLAERTGGTYSTLKVQPAELEDSGVYFCASSQGEGERGGYEQYFGPGTRLTVT.

CDR3 sequence: CATSEGGGQGYGYTF. CDR3 nucleotides: TGTGCCACCAGTGAAGGAGGGGGGCAGGGCTATGGCTACACCTTC. The V call is TRBV24-1, the J call TRBJ1-2; D is perhaps TRBD1 (6 bases). The CDR3 is made up of 15 amino acids. The germline V gene encodes CDR1 KGHDR and CDR2 SFDVKD. The V and J ends lost 4 bases and 4 bases respectively, with 15 bases between them.

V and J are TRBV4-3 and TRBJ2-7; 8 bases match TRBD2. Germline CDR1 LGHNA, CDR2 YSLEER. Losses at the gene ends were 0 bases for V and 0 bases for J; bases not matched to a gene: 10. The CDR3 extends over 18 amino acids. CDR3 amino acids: CASSQETGGVLSSYEQYF. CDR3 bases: TGCGCCAGCAGCCAAGAAACGGGAGGGGTCCTTAGCTCCTACGAGCAGTACTTC.

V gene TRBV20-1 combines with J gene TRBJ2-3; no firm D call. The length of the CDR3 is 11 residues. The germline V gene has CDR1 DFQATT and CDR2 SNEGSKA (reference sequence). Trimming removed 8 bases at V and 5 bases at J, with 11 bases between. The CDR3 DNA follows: TGCAGTCCCACTTGGGGAGATACGCAGTATTTT. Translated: CSPTWGDTQYF.

The CDR3 loop is CASGGASETQYF. In DNA form, the CDR3 reads TGTGCCAGCGGAGGCGCCTCAGAGACCCAGTACTTC. The genes are TRBV6-5 and TRBJ2-5, with a possible D match to TRBD2 (5 bases). The CDR3 has 12 residues. Per the germline V gene, CDR1 is MNHEY and CDR2 is SVGAGI. V was trimmed by 8 bases and J by 4 bases, leaving 11 bases between them.

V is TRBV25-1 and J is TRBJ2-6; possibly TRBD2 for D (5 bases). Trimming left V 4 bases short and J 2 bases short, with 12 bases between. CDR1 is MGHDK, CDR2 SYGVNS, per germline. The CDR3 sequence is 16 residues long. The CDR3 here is CASSGTPGTGANVLTF. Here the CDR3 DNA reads TGTGCCAGCAGTGGGACCCCGGGGACTGGGGCCAACGTCCTGACTTTC.

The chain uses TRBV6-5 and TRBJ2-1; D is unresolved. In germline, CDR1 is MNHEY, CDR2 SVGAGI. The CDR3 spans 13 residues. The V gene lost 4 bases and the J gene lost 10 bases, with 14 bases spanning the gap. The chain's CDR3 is CASSSPQQWEQFF. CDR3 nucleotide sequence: TGTGCCAGCAGTTCCCCCCAACAGTGGGAGCAGTTCTTC.

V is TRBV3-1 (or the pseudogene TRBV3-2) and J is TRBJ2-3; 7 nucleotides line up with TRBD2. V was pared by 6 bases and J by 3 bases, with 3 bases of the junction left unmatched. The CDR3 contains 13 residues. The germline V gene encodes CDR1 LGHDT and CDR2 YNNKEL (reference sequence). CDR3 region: CASSRRETDTQYF. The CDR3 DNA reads TGTGCCAGCAGTCGGCGGGAGACAGATACGCAGTATTTT.

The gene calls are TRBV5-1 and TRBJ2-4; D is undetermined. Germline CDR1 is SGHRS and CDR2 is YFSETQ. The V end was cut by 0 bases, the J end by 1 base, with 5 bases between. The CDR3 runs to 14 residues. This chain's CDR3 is CASSLEGAKNIQYF. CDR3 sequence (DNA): TGCGCCAGCAGCTTGGAAGGGGCCAAAAACATTCAGTACTTC.

The CDR3 DNA reads as TGTGCCAGCAGCTTGAAGGACAGGGGTCCTGGAAACACCATATATTTT. This encodes CASSLKDRGPGNTIYF. This chain connects TRBV7-9 to TRBJ1-3, with 9 bases identical to TRBD1. CDR1 SEHNR and CDR2 FQNEAQ come from the germline V gene (reference sequence). This CDR3 contains 16 residues. J gave up 2 bases and V 3 bases, and 5 bases lay outside the gene matches.

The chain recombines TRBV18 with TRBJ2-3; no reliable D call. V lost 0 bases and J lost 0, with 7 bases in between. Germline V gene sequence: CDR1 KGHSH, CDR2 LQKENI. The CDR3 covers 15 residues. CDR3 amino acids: CASSPPWQSTDTQYF. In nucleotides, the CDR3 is TGTGCCAGCTCACCACCGTGGCAGAGCACAGATACGCAGTATTTT.

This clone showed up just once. This chain's CDR3 is CASSEGGAYEQYF. The CDR3 region has the DNA TGTGCCAGCAGCGAGGGGGGAGCATACGAGCAGTACTTC. The gene calls are TRBV27 and TRBJ2-7; D may be TRBD1 or TRBD2 (6 bases each). V lost 6 bases and J 4 bases, leaving 13 bases between the germline ends. Germline V lookup: CDR1 MNHEY, CDR2 SMNVEV (reference sequence). This CDR3 spans 13 amino acids.

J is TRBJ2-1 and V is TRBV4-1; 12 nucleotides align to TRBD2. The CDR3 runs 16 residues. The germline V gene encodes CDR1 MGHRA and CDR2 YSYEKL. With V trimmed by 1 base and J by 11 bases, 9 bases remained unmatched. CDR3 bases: TGCGCCAGCAGCCAAGTCGGACTAGCGGGGCGCAGTCAGCAGTTCTTC. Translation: CASSQVGLAGRSQQFF.